The 23 T cell receptor beta chains given below trace back to one sample, sequenced in a study of blood T cell repertoires in COVID-19 (dated by TCRdb to about 2020). Library creation used the immunoSEQ multiplex PCR assay. Not all clones reach the TCRdb copy of this immuneACCESS table, which keeps in-frame sequences only. Checked studies attribute under half of the gap to unresolved V genes and leave the rest unexplained. Present in this sample are about 300,000 clones, approximately 90% of which were seen just once. The ten largest clones add up to 5.5% to 8% of the sample. The sample consisted of peripheral blood. All receptors come from a woman between 45 and 60 years old with COVID-19, enrolled during active disease.

The gene calls are TRBV15 and TRBJ2-3, with 8 bases aligning to TRBD2. From germline, CDR1 is LNHNV and CDR2 YYDKDF (reference sequence). V gave up 0 bases and J gave up 2 bases; unmatched junction bases: 4. This CDR3 has 16 residues. This CDR3 reads CATSRDSGVNTDTQYF. CDR3 coding DNA: TGTGCCACCAGCAGAGATAGCGGGGTTAACACAGATACGCAGTATTTT.

This rearrangement joins TRBV3-1 (or the pseudogene TRBV3-2) to TRBJ1-2; D is ambiguous. CDR1 is LGHDT, CDR2 YNNKEL, per germline (reference sequence). The CDR3 is 13 residues long. Trimming took off 4 bases at V and 3 bases at J, with 9 bases between the two ends. CDR3 DNA: TGTGCCAGCAGCCGCTTGGCCTACTATGGCTACACCTTC. Translated, it gives CASSRLAYYGYTF.

V is TRBV7-2 and J is TRBJ1-5; D is undetermined. Trimming took off 2 bases at V and 0 bases at J, with 14 bases between the two ends. The CDR3 loop spans 17 amino acids. In germline, CDR1 is SGHTA, CDR2 FQGNSA. CDR3 sequence (DNA): TGTGCCAGCAGCTTATCGCCGCCAGTAAATAGCAATCAGCCCCAGCATTTT. It codes for CASSLSPPVNSNQPQHF.

V usage is TRBV28 and J usage is TRBJ2-7, with 7 bases lining up with TRBD2. The length of the CDR3 is 14 residues. CDR1 MDHEN and CDR2 SYDVKM come from the germline V gene. V gave up 7 bases and J gave up 2 bases; unmatched junction bases: 8. CDR3 residues: CASTLGRNTYEQYF. CDR3 nucleotide sequence: TGTGCCAGCACTCTCGGGAGGAATACCTACGAGCAGTACTTC.

This chain links TRBV25-1 with TRBJ2-5, with 8 nucleotides matching TRBD2. The CDR3 extends over 13 amino acids. Germline V gene sequence: CDR1 MGHDK, CDR2 SYGVNS. V lost 4 bases, J lost 6 bases, and 4 bases stayed unmatched. CDR3 coding DNA: TGTGCCAGCAGTGGCGGGACTAGACAGACCCAGTACTTC. This codes for CASSGGTRQTQYF. The complete variable domain, with remaining parts taken from reference TRBV25-1 and TRBJ2-5, reads EADIYQTPRYLVIGTGKKITLECSQTMGHDKMYWYQQDPGMELHLIHYSYGVNSTEKGDLSSESTVSRIRTEHFPLTLESARPSHTSQYLCASSGGTRQTQYFGPGTRLLVL.

The chain links TRBV7-2 to TRBJ1-2; D may be TRBD1 (5 bases). The ends were cut back, 1 base at V and 5 bases at J, with 17 bases in the middle. The germline CDR1 and CDR2 sequences are SGHTA and FQGNSA. There are 16 residues in the CDR3. This CDR3 is CASSLEWGSGGYGYTF. The CDR3, as DNA: TGTGCCAGCAGCTTAGAATGGGGCAGCGGAGGGTATGGCTACACCTTC.

The chain has TRBV3-1 (or the pseudogene TRBV3-2) and TRBJ1-1; a possible D gene is TRBD1 (5 bases). This CDR3 is 14 amino acids long. Per germline, CDR1 LGHDT and CDR2 YNNKEL (reference sequence). V was cut by 4 bases and J by 3 bases, with 12 bases left in between. CDR3 coding DNA: TGTGCCAGCAGCCCTCGGGACTTGGACACTGAAGCTTTCTTT. It yields the protein CASSPRDLDTEAFF.

This clone was detected only a few times. The chain joins TRBV10-2 to TRBJ1-1, with 8 positions matching TRBD1. Unmatched junction bases numbered 1, after V lost 9 bases and J lost 4 bases. In germline, CDR1 is WSHSY, CDR2 SAAADI. The CDR3 covers 11 residues. Here the CDR3 reads CASTGGTEAFF. In nucleotides, the CDR3 is TGCGCCAGTACAGGGGGCACTGAAGCTTTCTTT.

This clone came up once. The chain recombines TRBV4-1 with TRBJ2-3; 9 bases fit TRBD2. CDR3 size: 16 residues. Per germline, CDR1 MGHRA and CDR2 YSYEKL. With 4 bases clipped from V and 4 bases from J, the junction kept 9 bases outside the gene matches. In DNA form, the CDR3 reads TGCGCCAGCAGCCCGCTAGCGGGAAGGTCGTCAGATACGCAGTATTTT. It codes for CASSPLAGRSSDTQYF.

J is TRBJ2-1 and V is TRBV27; 9 nucleotides agree with TRBD2. CDR3 length equals 14 residues. Germline CDR1 and CDR2: MNHEY and SMNVEV (reference sequence). The V gene end was trimmed by 2 bases and the J gene end by 4 bases; junction bases not matched to a gene: 0. The CDR3 here is CASSLLAGYNEQFF. The CDR3 DNA reads TGTGCCAGCAGTTTACTAGCGGGATACAATGAGCAGTTCTTC.

The chain is built from TRBV18 and TRBJ1-2, with D perhaps matching TRBD1 (5 bases). Per the germline V gene, CDR1 is KGHSH and CDR2 is LQKENI. The CDR3 length is 12 residues. V lost 6 bases to trimming and J lost 8 bases, with 13 bases between them. CDR3 DNA: TGTGCCAGCTCGACAGATTCTGAAGGCTACACCTTC. It specifies CASSTDSEGYTF.

J is TRBJ1-5 and V is TRBV19, with D unresolved. Trimming shortened V by 0 bases and J by 4 bases, and 13 bases separated the two germline ends. The CDR3 runs 16 residues. Germline CDR1 LNHDA, CDR2 SQIVND (reference sequence). CDR3 residues: CASSIDHARPNQPQHF. CDR3 sequence (DNA): TGTGCCAGTAGTATAGATCATGCCAGGCCTAATCAGCCCCAGCATTTT. The full variable domain, its missing parts supplied by reference TRBV19 and TRBJ1-5, is DGGITQSPKYLFRKEGQNVTLSCEQNLNHDAMYWYRQDPGQGLRLIYYSQIVNDFQKGDIAEGYSVSREKKESFPLTVTSAQKNPTAFYLCASSIDHARPNQPQHFGDGTRLSIL.

The chain employs TRBV6-7 and TRBJ2-1; the match to TRBD2 covers 9 bases. TRBV6-7 qualifies as an ORF whose function is uncertain. The V gene end was trimmed by 5 bases and the J gene end by 5 bases; junction bases not matched to a gene: 7. The CDR3 covers 15 residues. CDR3: CASSKQREVDNEQFF. DNA for the CDR3: TGTGCCAGCAGTAAGCAGCGGGAGGTCGACAATGAGCAGTTCTTC.

V gene TRBV27 combines with J gene TRBJ1-6; TRBD1 matches 8 bases. J was trimmed by 8 bases and V by 2 bases; bases with no gene match: 2. Germline CDR1 MNHEY, CDR2 SMNVEV (reference sequence). The CDR3 has 14 residues. CDR3 in amino acids: CASSLGTGDSPLHF. The CDR3 DNA sequence: TGTGCCAGCAGTTTAGGGACAGGCGATTCACCCCTCCACTTT.

The chain recombines TRBV6-5 with TRBJ2-5; 8 bases agree with TRBD2. The CDR3 contains 14 residues. In germline, CDR1 is MNHEY, CDR2 SVGAGI. V was clipped by 6 bases and J by 5 bases; unmatched bases: 8. The CDR3 loop is CASRPAGEGETQYF. The CDR3 DNA is TGTGCCAGCAGACCAGCGGGAGAGGGGGAGACCCAGTACTTC.

The J gene is TRBJ2-7, the V gene TRBV5-1, with 8 bases that match TRBD1. Germline V CDR1 and CDR2: SGHRS, YFSETQ. CDR3 length equals 14 residues. The J segment lost 6 bases and the V segment lost 1 base, leaving 6 bases of the junction unmatched. For the CDR3, the DNA is TGCGCCAGCAGCTTGCAGGGGGCGCCCGGCGAGCAGTACTTC. Translating it yields CASSLQGAPGEQYF. Combining the CDR3 with reference TRBV5-1 and TRBJ2-7 gives the whole variable domain KAGVTQTPRYLIKTRGQQVTLSCSPISGHRSVSWYQQTPGQGLQFLFEYFSETQRNKGNFPGRFSGRQFSNSRSEMNVSTLELGDSALYLCASSLQGAPGEQYFGPGTRLTVT.

The chain has TRBV2 and TRBJ2-3, with a weak D call TRBD2 (6 bases). V lost 4 bases, J lost 0 bases, and 11 bases lay in between. The CDR3 is 15 residues long. CDR1 and CDR2 (germline): SNHLY, FYNNEI. The CDR3 bases are TGTGCCAGCAGTGTCACGGGAGCCAGCACAGATACGCAGTATTTT. This translates into CASSVTGASTDTQYF. Supplemented by reference TRBV2 and TRBJ2-3, the full variable domain reads EPEVTQTPSHQVTQMGQEVILRCVPISNHLYFYWYRQILGQKVEFLVSFYNNEISEKSEIFDDQFSVERPDGSNFTLKIRSTKLEDSAMYFCASSVTGASTDTQYFGPGTRLTVL.

This clone was detected a few times. The J gene is TRBJ1-2, the V gene TRBV7-8, with D maybe TRBD1 (5 bases). V lost 4 bases to trimming and J lost 8 bases, with 17 bases between them. Germline CDR1 reads SGHVS; CDR2 reads FQNEAQ. The length of the CDR3 is 14 residues. CDR3 region: CASSSKKPGIGYTF. In DNA form, the CDR3 reads TGTGCCAGCAGCTCCAAAAAGCCAGGGATCGGCTACACCTTC. Based on the CDR3 plus reference TRBV7-8 and TRBJ1-2, the full variable domain is GAGVSQSPRYKVAKRGQDVALRCDPISGHVSLFWYQQALGQGPEFLTYFQNEAQLDKSGLPSDRFFAERPEGSVSTLKIQRTQQEDSAVYLCASSSKKPGIGYTFGSGTRLTVV.

The chain recombines TRBV6-2 or TRBV6-3 with TRBJ1-1, with D possibly matching TRBD1 (5 bases). This CDR3 is 16 amino acids long. Deletions cut 2 bases from V and 5 bases from J, with 18 bases between. Germline values: CDR1 MNHEY, CDR2 SVGEGT. The CDR3: CASSYARAQTRTEAFF. CDR3 nucleotide sequence: TGTGCCAGCAGTTACGCCAGGGCCCAAACGCGGACTGAAGCTTTCTTT.

V is TRBV9 and J is TRBJ2-1; the match to TRBD2 covers 14 bases. Per germline, CDR1 SGDLS and CDR2 YYNGEE. This CDR3 is 19 amino acids long. J gave up 3 bases and V 4 bases, and 12 bases lay outside the gene matches. DNA for the CDR3: TGTGCCAGCAGCCACGATTCCGGGACTAGCGGGAGAGACTACAATGAGCAGTTCTTC. Protein: CASSHDSGTSGRDYNEQFF.

This chain links TRBV7-9 with TRBJ2-2; 7 bases agree with TRBD1. Germline V lookup: CDR1 SEHNR, CDR2 FQNEAQ (reference sequence). J gave up 6 bases and V 4 bases, and 11 bases lay outside the gene matches. The CDR3 sequence is 16 residues long. The CDR3 protein is CASSSGQVVWPGELFF. The CDR3 DNA sequence: TGTGCCAGCAGCTCCGGACAGGTAGTTTGGCCCGGGGAGCTGTTTTTT.

The gene calls are TRBV2 and TRBJ2-1, with 11 bases fitting TRBD2. Germline CDR1 is SNHLY and CDR2 is FYNNEI. The CDR3 is made up of 16 amino acids. J lost 6 bases, V lost 8 bases, and 12 bases had no gene match. This chain's CDR3 is CASRANSGRASNEQFF. In nucleotides, the CDR3 is TGTGCCAGCCGCGCAAATAGCGGGAGGGCCTCCAATGAGCAGTTCTTC.

This sequence joins TRBV2 and TRBJ1-2; a possible D gene is TRBD1 (5 bases). The CDR3 length is 11 residues. Germline lookup yields CDR1 SNHLY and CDR2 FYNNEI. Trimming removed 10 bases at V and 6 bases at J, with 12 bases between. The DNA for the CDR3 is TGTGCCAAGGAGGGGAAGAATGGCTACACCTTC. Amino acid sequence: CAKEGKNGYTF.